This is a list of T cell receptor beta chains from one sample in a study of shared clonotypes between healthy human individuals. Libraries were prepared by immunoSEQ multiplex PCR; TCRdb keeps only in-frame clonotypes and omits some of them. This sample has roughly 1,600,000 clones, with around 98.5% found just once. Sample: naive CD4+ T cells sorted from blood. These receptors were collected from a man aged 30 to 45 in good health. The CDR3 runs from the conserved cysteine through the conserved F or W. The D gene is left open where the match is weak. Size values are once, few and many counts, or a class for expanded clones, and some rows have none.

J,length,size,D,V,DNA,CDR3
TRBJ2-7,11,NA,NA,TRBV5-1,TGCGCCAGCAGCCTTGAGGGAGAGCAGTACTTC,CASSLEGEQYF
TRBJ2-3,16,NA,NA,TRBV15,TGTGCCACCAGCAGAGAAAGACGGTTTTCCACAGATACGCAGTATTTT,CATSRERRFSTDTQYF
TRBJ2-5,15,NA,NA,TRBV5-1,TGCGCCAGCAGGGTTCCGGGACAATTACAAGAGACCCAGTACTTC,CASRVPGQLQETQYF
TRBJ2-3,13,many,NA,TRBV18,TGTGCCAGCTCACCACCTAGCACAGATACGCAGTATTTT,CASSPPSTDTQYF
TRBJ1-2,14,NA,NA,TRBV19,TGTGCCAGTAGTCCCAGAGGCAGGGCGAGTGGCTACACCTTC,CASSPRGRASGYTF
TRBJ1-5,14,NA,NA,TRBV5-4,TGTGCCAGCAGCTTGTTACCCCGGGATCAGCCCCAGCATTTT,CASSLLPRDQPQHF
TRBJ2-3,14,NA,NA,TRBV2,TGTGCCGTCCAACCCGGGCTTCCCACAGATACGCAGTATTTT,CAVQPGLPTDTQYF
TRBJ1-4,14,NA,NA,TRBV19,TGTGCCAGTAGTATTGGGGTGGCTAATGAAAAACTGTTTTTT,CASSIGVANEKLFF
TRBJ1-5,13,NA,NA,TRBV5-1,TGCGCCAGCAGCCCTTCGTACAATCAGCCCCAGCATTTT,CASSPSYNQPQHF
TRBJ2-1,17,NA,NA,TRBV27,TGTGCCAGCAACCTAGGGGCGAGCGGATTCTCCTACAATGAGCAGTTCTTC,CASNLGASGFSYNEQFF
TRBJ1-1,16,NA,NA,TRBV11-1,TGTGCCAGCAGCCCTAGAAGACGGGGGGCGTGGGCCGAAGCTTTCTTT,CASSPRRRGAWAEAFF
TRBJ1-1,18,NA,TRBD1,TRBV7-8,TGTGCCAGCAGCTTAGATTCTAGGGGTCGGACAGGGGTGAGGAAAGCTTTCTTT,CASSLDSRGRTGVRKAFF
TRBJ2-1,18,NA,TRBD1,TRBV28,TGTGCCAGCAGCAGCACAGGGGGCTCCTCGAACTCCTACAATGAGCAGTTCTTC,CASSSTGGSSNSYNEQFF
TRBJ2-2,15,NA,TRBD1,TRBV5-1,TGCGCCAGCAGCACCGAGGGGGCGAGCACCGGGGAGCTGTTTTTT,CASSTEGASTGELFF
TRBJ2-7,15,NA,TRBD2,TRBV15,TGTGCCACCAGCGGAAGGACTAGCGGGGATGGGGTGCAGTACTTC,CATSGRTSGDGVQYF
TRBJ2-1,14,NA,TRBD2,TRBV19,TGTGCCAGTAAGGGACTAGCGTTCTACAATGAGCAGTTCTTC,CASKGLAFYNEQFF
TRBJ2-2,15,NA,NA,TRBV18,TGTGCCAGCTCACCAAATTCGCGGGTGGCCGGGGAGCTGTTTTTT,CASSPNSRVAGELFF
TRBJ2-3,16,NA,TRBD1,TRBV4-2,TGTGCCAGCAGCCAAGATCAGGGGACAGGGACCGATACGCAGTATTTT,CASSQDQGTGTDTQYF
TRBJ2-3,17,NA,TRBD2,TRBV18,TGTGCCAGCTCACCATTCCCCCGGACTAGCGGGAAAGATACGCAGTATTTT,CASSPFPRTSGKDTQYF
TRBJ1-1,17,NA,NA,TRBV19,TGTGCCAGTCTTGACTATTTGCCGGGACACCGGAACACTGAAGCTTTCTTT,CASLDYLPGHRNTEAFF
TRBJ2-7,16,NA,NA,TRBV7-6,TGTGCCAGCAGCTTAGCTAGTTGGACAGCGGCCTACGAGCAGTACTTC,CASSLASWTAAYEQYF
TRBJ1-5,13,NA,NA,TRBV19,TGTGCCAGTAGTATGTCTAGCAATCAGCCCCAGCATTTT,CASSMSSNQPQHF
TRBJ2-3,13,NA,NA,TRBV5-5,TGTGCCAGCAGCTTGCTGGGGACAGATACGCAGTATTTT,CASSLLGTDTQYF
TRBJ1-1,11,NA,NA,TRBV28,TGTGCCAGCAGTTTGCTGGGGCTGGCTTTCTTT,CASSLLGLAFF
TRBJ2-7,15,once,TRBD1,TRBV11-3,TGTGCCAGCAGCACTGGCCCCGGGACAGGGCACGAGCAGTACTTC,CASSTGPGTGHEQYF
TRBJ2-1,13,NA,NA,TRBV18,TGTGCCAGCTCACCATTGCGGTTCAATGAGCAGTTCTTC,CASSPLRFNEQFF
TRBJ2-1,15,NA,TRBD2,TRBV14,TGTGCCAGCAGCCACACTAGCGGGGGCTACAATGAGCAGTTCTTC,CASSHTSGGYNEQFF
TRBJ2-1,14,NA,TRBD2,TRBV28,TGTGCCAGTCTAGCGGGGATCTCCTACAATGAGCAGTTCTTC,CASLAGISYNEQFF
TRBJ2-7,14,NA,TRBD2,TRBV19,TGTGCCAGTAGTATAGCGGGAGGGCCCCTCGAGCAGTACTTC,CASSIAGGPLEQYF
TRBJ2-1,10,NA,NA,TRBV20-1,TGCAGTGCACCATACAATGAGCAGTTCTTC,CSAPYNEQFF
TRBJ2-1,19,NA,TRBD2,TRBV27,TGTGCCAGCAGTACTCCCCCGCTAGCGGGTCCCTTGTCCCACAATGAGCAGTTCTTC,CASSTPPLAGPLSHNEQFF
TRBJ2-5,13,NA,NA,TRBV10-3,TGTGCCATCAGTGAAGAGGGCTGGGAGACCCAGTACTTC,CAISEEGWETQYF
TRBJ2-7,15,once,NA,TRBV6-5,TGTGCCAGCCGGAGGGGTACGGGACCCTCCTACGAGCAGTACTTC,CASRRGTGPSYEQYF
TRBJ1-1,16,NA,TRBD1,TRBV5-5,TGTGCCAGCAGCAGCCCAGACAGGGGGCCGAGCACTGAAGCTTTCTTT,CASSSPDRGPSTEAFF
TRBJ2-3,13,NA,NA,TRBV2,TGTGCCAGCAGTGACAGTGGCACAGATACGCAGTATTTT,CASSDSGTDTQYF
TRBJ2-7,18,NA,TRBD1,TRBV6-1,TGTGCCAGCAGTGAAGCGCGGACAGGGGGCTTTTATCCCTACGAGCAGTACTTC,CASSEARTGGFYPYEQYF
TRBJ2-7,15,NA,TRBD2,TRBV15,TGTGCCACCAGCAGAGATTCCCTAGCGGCCTACGAGCAGTACTTC,CATSRDSLAAYEQYF
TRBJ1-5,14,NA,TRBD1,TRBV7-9,TGTGCCAGCAGCTTAGGACAGGGTGATCAGCCCCAGCATTTT,CASSLGQGDQPQHF
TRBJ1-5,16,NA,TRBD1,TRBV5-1,TGCGCCAGCAGCTTGGGAACAGGGGGCGAGGGTCAGCCCCAGCATTTT,CASSLGTGGEGQPQHF
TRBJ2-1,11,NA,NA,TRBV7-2,TGTGCCAGCAGCCTCAACAATGAGCAGTTCTTC,CASSLNNEQFF
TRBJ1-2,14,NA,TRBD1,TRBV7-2,TGTGCCAGCAGCTCGTTCGGACAGGGAAGTGGCTACACCTTC,CASSSFGQGSGYTF
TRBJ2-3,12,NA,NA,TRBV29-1,TGCAGCGTTGACGGAGGGACAGATACGCAGTATTTT,CSVDGGTDTQYF
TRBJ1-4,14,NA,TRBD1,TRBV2,TGTGCCAGCAGTGTCCGGGACAGAAAGGAAAAACTGTTTTTT,CASSVRDRKEKLFF
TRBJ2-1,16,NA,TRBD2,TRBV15,TGTGCCACCAGCAGAGGAGCGGGAGGGGTAAACAATGAGCAGTTCTTC,CATSRGAGGVNNEQFF
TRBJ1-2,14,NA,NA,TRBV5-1,TGCGCCAGCAGCTTGGCTCCCCAGGTCTATGGCTACACCTTC,CASSLAPQVYGYTF
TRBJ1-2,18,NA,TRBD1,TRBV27,TGTGCCAGCAGAAATTCCCCCTCGAAGGGACAGGGGAACTATGGCTACACCTTC,CASRNSPSKGQGNYGYTF
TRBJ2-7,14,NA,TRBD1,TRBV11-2,TGTGCCAGCAGCCAGGGGACAGGGGGTTACGAGCAGTACTTC,CASSQGTGGYEQYF
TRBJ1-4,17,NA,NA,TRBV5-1,TGCGCCAGCAGCTTGGACCCAGGGGTAACGAATAATGAAAAACTGTTTTTT,CASSLDPGVTNNEKLFF
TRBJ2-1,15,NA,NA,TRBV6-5,TGTGCCAGCAGTCGACAACCGGAGAGCGGCAATGAGCAGTTCTTC,CASSRQPESGNEQFF
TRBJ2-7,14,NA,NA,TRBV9,TGTGCCAGCAGCGTAGGTCCAGGGGACTACGAGCAGTACTTC,CASSVGPGDYEQYF
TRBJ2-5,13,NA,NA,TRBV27,TGTGCCAGCAGCGGACACGGACAAGAGACCCAGTACTTC,CASSGHGQETQYF
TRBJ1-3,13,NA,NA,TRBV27,TGTGCCAGCAGTTTAGTTTCTGGAAACACCATATATTTT,CASSLVSGNTIYF
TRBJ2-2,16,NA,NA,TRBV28,TGTGCCAGCAGTTTTGTTGGGGCGAGGAACACCGGGGAGCTGTTTTTT,CASSFVGARNTGELFF